The 13 T cell receptor beta chains in this list originate from one sample, sequenced in a study of shared clonotypes between healthy human individuals. Clones were read by immunoSEQ multiplex PCR, and TCRdb kept only the in-frame ones, dropping some. The top ten clones hold approximately 1.6% of a sample with approximately 740,000 clones, roughly 70% of them seen once. Sequenced sample: memory CD4+ T cells sorted from blood. Described subset: CD45RA-negative fraction. These receptors all stem from a woman aged 30 to 39 in good health.

J is TRBJ2-1 and V is TRBV5-1; possible D gene TRBD1, 6 bases. The CDR3 totals 15 residues. Germline V gives CDR1 SGHRS, CDR2 YFSETQ. Trimming shortened V by 4 bases and J by 12 bases, and 23 bases separated the two germline ends. The CDR3 bases are TGCGCCAGCAGCCAGACAGGAAATAAGGGCCGGGGGCAGTTCTTC. Translating gives CASSQTGNKGRGQFF.

As concerns this clone: A much larger clone differs by one base, so this may be a read error. J is TRBJ2-2 and V is TRBV6-1; D is unresolved. Germline-derived CDR1 and CDR2 are MNHNS and SASEGT. V was pared by 2 bases and J by 3 bases, with 4 bases between. This CDR3 is built from 13 residues. This CDR3 reads CASSEWDTGELFF. CDR3 nucleotides: TGTGCCAGCAGTGAATGGGACACCGGGGAGCTGTTTTTT.

CDR3 nucleotide sequence: TGTGCCAGCAGCCAAGGGGTAGCGAGGCAGTATTTT. Amino acids: CASSQGVARQYF. This chain joins TRBV2 and TRBJ2-3, with D perhaps matching TRBD1 or TRBD2 (5 bases each). The CDR3 runs to 12 residues. The V gene lost 6 bases and the J gene lost 11 bases, with 15 bases spanning the gap. Germline V lookup: CDR1 SNHLY, CDR2 FYNNEI.

The chain links TRBV6-5 to TRBJ1-2, with TRBD1 matching 8 bases. With V trimmed by 7 bases and J by 3 bases, 7 bases remained unmatched. Germline V gene sequence: CDR1 MNHEY, CDR2 SVGAGI. CDR3 length: 14 amino acids. CDR3 protein: CASKDRGYDYGYTF. For the CDR3, the DNA is TGTGCCAGCAAAGACAGGGGCTACGACTATGGCTACACCTTC.

The chain has TRBV7-6 and TRBJ1-3; no definite D call. V lost 1 base, J lost 0 bases, and 10 bases lay in between. The CDR3 sequence is 16 residues long. In germline, CDR1 is SGHVS, CDR2 FNYEAQ. This CDR3 reads CASSLGQGNSGNTIYF. DNA of the CDR3: TGTGCCAGCAGCTTAGGGCAAGGAAACTCTGGAAACACCATATATTTT.

The genes are TRBV5-1 and TRBJ2-5; D gene uncertain. The last part of the DNA fits TRBJ2-7 better; the J call may be wrong. CDR3 length: 13 amino acids. Germline V gives CDR1 SGHRS, CDR2 YFSETQ. The CDR3 DNA reads as TGCGCCAGCAGCTTGGATTTAACGGGCGAGCAGTACTTC. Translated: CASSLDLTGEQYF.

This chain uses TRBV5-4 with TRBJ2-7; 13 nucleotides agree with TRBD2. Germline V CDR1 and CDR2: SGHNT, YYREEE (reference sequence). The CDR3 is 15 residues long. Losses at the gene ends were 4 bases for V and 1 base for J; bases not matched to a gene: 2. CDR3 sequence reads: CASSLGLAGSYEQYF. The CDR3 region has the DNA TGTGCCAGCAGCCTGGGACTAGCGGGATCCTACGAGCAGTACTTC.

The chain combines TRBV11-2 with TRBJ1-1; the D gene is possibly TRBD1 (5 bases). V lost 5 bases to trimming and J lost 1 base, with 14 bases between them. The CDR3 sequence is 15 residues long. CDR1 is SGHAT, CDR2 FQNNGV, per germline. For the CDR3, the DNA is TGTGCCAGCAGCCCCCCCCAGGGCCGGAACACTGAAGCTTTCTTT. This gives the protein CASSPPQGRNTEAFF.

This clone was detected only a few times. The V gene is TRBV4-1, the J gene TRBJ1-1, with a possible D match to TRBD1 (6 bases). Trimming stripped 6 bases from V and 2 bases from J, with 25 bases between. The CDR3 loop spans 18 amino acids. Germline values: CDR1 MGHRA, CDR2 YSYEKL. CDR3 sequence: CASRVSQGMGMGNTEAFF. DNA for the CDR3: TGCGCCAGCAGAGTAAGCCAGGGGATGGGGATGGGAAACACTGAAGCTTTCTTT.

The chain joins TRBV7-2 to TRBJ1-5, with TRBD1 identical over 9 bases. This CDR3 region has 16 residues. Germline values: CDR1 SGHTA, CDR2 FQGNSA. V was clipped by 5 bases and J by 4 bases; unmatched bases: 9. CDR3 amino acids: CASSPPGTGSNQPQHF. The CDR3 DNA reads TGTGCCAGCAGCCCACCCGGGACAGGGTCAAATCAGCCCCAGCATTTT.

The chain couples TRBV30 to TRBJ2-6, with no clear D. CDR1 GTSNPN and CDR2 SVGIG come from the germline V gene (reference sequence). The V end was cut by 4 bases, the J end by 0 bases, with 10 bases between. CDR3 length equals 15 residues. CDR3 loop: CAWISTVSGANVLTF. DNA of the CDR3: TGTGCCTGGATTTCAACCGTCTCTGGGGCCAACGTCCTGACTTTC.

The chain joins TRBV5-1 to TRBJ2-7; TRBD2 matches 8 bases. Germline assignment: CDR1 SGHRS and CDR2 YFSETQ. The junction had 7 bases not matched to a gene; V was cut back by 3 bases and J by 5 bases. The CDR3 has 14 residues. The CDR3 DNA reads TGCGCCAGCAGCTACTGGCGGGGGGACAACGAGCAGTACTTC. It codes for CASSYWRGDNEQYF.

The chain carries TRBV28 and TRBJ1-2; D is unclear. This CDR3 comprises 12 residues. CDR1 and CDR2 from the germline V gene are MDHEN and SYDVKM. The ends were cut back, 11 bases at V and 3 bases at J, with 13 bases in the middle. The CDR3 nucleotides read TGTGCCTGCGGAATTGGGGACTATGGCTACACCTTC. Translated: CACGIGDYGYTF.